This T cell receptor (beta chain) was captured in a study of response to subunit inactivated influenza vaccine. Germline V gene sequence: CDR1 DFQATT, CDR2 SNEGSKA (reference sequence). Trimming took 0 bases from V and 0 from J, leaving 13 bases between them. This CDR3 has 16 residues. TCRdb passed the RT-PCR reads through MiXCR, listing each CDR3 protein once. Of hundreds of thousands of distinct CDR3 sequences listed, about 10% were seen once; the top ten hold around 10%. This clonotype was seen a few times. The sample also formed part of further work on T cells expressing NK-cell markers. Per that study: The TCR beta cDNA came from 5'RACE template switching with UMIs. Just one sequenced donor of eight was HCMV-seronegative, while seven were seropositive. What restricted sorting to alpha-beta TCR T cells in several experiments was an anti-gamma-delta TCR antibody. NKG2C+ dominant clonotype frequencies in about six donors were roughly 1.0-7.5% of CD8+ T cells. Similarly, these clonotypes led the CD3+CD56-NKG2C+ fraction as well in a few donors.

The sequence was obtained from a man in his forties or fifties who received an inactivated influenza vaccine. The sample consisted of PBMCs from blood, taken on the day of vaccination. The chain carries TRBV20-1 and TRBJ2-3; D possibly uses TRBD1 or TRBD2 (6 bases each). CDR3 region: CSARDGGTSSTDTQYF. In DNA form, the CDR3 reads TGCAGTGCTAGAGATGGGGGGACATCTAGCACAGATACGCAGTATTTT.